The source of this TCR beta chain is a study of memory CD4+ T cells and cytomegalovirus serostatus. Assay used: immunoSEQ multiplex PCR; TCRdb lists only in-frame clones, some missing. The repertoire holds about 57,000 clones, less than 85% seen once, with around 0.83% in the top ten. The CDR3 contains 17 residues. The germline V gene has CDR1 SGHDT and CDR2 YYEEEE. Trimming took 0 bases from V and 2 from J, leaving 17 bases between them. The sort gate was single viable CD3+CD4+CD8-CD45RO+ cells for memory CD4+ T cells. Source material: memory CD4+ T cells from blood. The V and J genes are TRBV5-6 and TRBJ1-2; a possible D gene is TRBD1 (5 bases). The TCR originated in an adult in good health and CMV-seronegative. In DNA, the CDR3 is TGTGCCAGCAGCTTGGGACAGACTAGGCTAAACAACTATGGCTACACCTTC. Translating gives CASSLGQTRLNNYGYTF.